One and the same sample provided the 16 T cell receptor beta chains below, sequenced in a study of T cell repertoires in cytomegalovirus infection (dated 2019 in TCRdb). TCRdb names Illumina HiSeq 1500 as the instrument used. TCRdb reworked the public reads: Q25 trimming with fastp, MiXCR clone assembly, productive beta chains retained. Rows are unified per CDR3 protein, each entry keeping the most common DNA and genes. The sample yields approximately 500,000 distinct CDR3 sequences; more than 15% were counted once. 20% to 30% of the sample rests with the top ten. The sequencing input was CD8+ T cells from PBMCs. Receptors were obtained from a human donor in good health (CMV status not recorded). Some clones in this sample may be carry-over from other donors' samples.

This clonotype was detected ten times or more. V and J are TRBV12-3 or TRBV12-4 and TRBJ1-5; D gene ambiguous. Trimming took 0 bases from V and 6 from J, leaving 9 bases between them. The CDR3 has 14 residues. CDR3 protein: CASSLANAGQPQHF. The CDR3 DNA reads as TGTGCCAGCAGTTTAGCGAATGCGGGTCAGCCCCAGCATTTT.

This clonotype was counted only a few times. The CDR3 coding sequence is TGCAGTGCTAGAGTGCGTCCAGGGGGCTACGAGCAGTACTTC. Translating it yields CSARVRPGGYEQYF. The chain carries TRBV20-1 and TRBJ2-7; 7 bases map to TRBD1. Per germline, CDR1 DFQATT and CDR2 SNEGSKA (reference sequence). The CDR3 runs to 14 residues. V gave up 1 base and J gave up 3 bases; unmatched junction bases: 6.

The chain couples TRBV6-6 to TRBJ1-2; D is unresolved. V was trimmed by 5 bases and J by 5 bases, leaving 18 bases between them. Germline CDR1 reads MNHNY; CDR2 reads SVGAGI (reference sequence). The CDR3 totals 15 residues. The CDR3 sequence is CASSEVWGIPYGYTF. The DNA of the CDR3 is TGTGCCAGCAGTGAGGTCTGGGGTATCCCTTATGGCTACACCTTC.

This clonotype was picked up many times. The chain combines TRBV7-9 with TRBJ2-3; no definite D call. The germline V and J ends were trimmed by 1 base and 6 bases, with 14 bases remaining between them. The CDR3 totals 15 residues. Germline CDR1 and CDR2: SEHNR and FQNEAQ (reference sequence). The CDR3 here is CASSLERESADTQYF. The CDR3 region has the DNA TGTGCCAGCAGCTTAGAGAGAGAGAGTGCCGATACGCAGTATTTT.

This clonotype came up many times. J is TRBJ1-1 and V is TRBV5-1, with D uncertain. V lost 3 bases to trimming and J lost 4 bases, with 10 bases between them. The CDR3 length is 13 residues. Germline CDR1 reads SGHRS; CDR2 reads YFSETQ. CDR3 coding DNA: TGCGCCAGCAGCTCCGGGGATATCACTGAAGCTTTCTTT. Its translation: CASSSGDITEAFF.

The V and J genes are TRBV20-1 and TRBJ2-7; D call uncertain. Between the trimmed V and J ends, which lost 5 bases and 6 bases, there was a span of 17 bases. Germline CDR1 and CDR2: DFQATT and SNEGSKA (reference sequence). The CDR3 is 13 amino acids. The CDR3 region is CSAETLLTSEQYF. The DNA of the CDR3 is TGCAGTGCTGAGACCCTACTGACGAGCGAGCAGTACTTC.

This clonotype was detected ten times or more. V gene TRBV7-6 combines with J gene TRBJ2-7, with 7 bases that match TRBD1. Germline V gene sequence: CDR1 SGHVS, CDR2 FNYEAQ. Trimming cost V 5 bases and J 6 bases; bases outside gene matches: 10. The CDR3 loop spans 14 amino acids. This CDR3 is CASSPGGQLLEQYF. In nucleotides, the CDR3 is TGTGCCAGCAGCCCAGGGGGTCAGCTTCTCGAGCAGTACTTC. The whole variable domain, remainder taken from reference TRBV7-6 and TRBJ2-7, is GAGVSQSPRYKVTKRGQDVALRCDPISGHVSLYWYRQALGQGPEFLTYFNYEAQQDKSGLPNDRFSAERPEGSISTLTIQRTEQRDSAMYRCASSPGGQLLEQYFGPGTRLTVT.

This clonotype occurred many times. V is TRBV7-2 and J is TRBJ2-7; 9 bases agree with TRBD2. Per the germline V gene, CDR1 is SGHTA and CDR2 is FQGNSA. V lost 1 base to trimming and J lost 2 bases; unmatched junction nucleotides: 6. This CDR3 has 16 residues. The CDR3 loop is CASSLEGGGAAYEQYF. CDR3 bases: TGTGCCAGCAGCTTAGAGGGCGGGGGGGCCGCCTACGAGCAGTACTTC.

This clonotype appeared a few times. Here the CDR3 DNA reads TGTGCCAGTAGTATAGATCTCAGTGCATACAATGAGCAGTTCTTC. It translates to CASSIDLSAYNEQFF. V usage is TRBV19 and J usage is TRBJ2-1; no definite D call. Germline loops: CDR1 LNHDA, CDR2 SQIVND (reference sequence). V was trimmed by 0 bases and J by 4 bases, leaving 10 bases between them. The CDR3 consists of 15 residues.

Many counts were recorded for this clonotype. The J gene is TRBJ2-7, the V gene TRBV11-2; 8 positions agree with TRBD1. The CDR3 has 14 amino acids. The trim removed 3 bases at V and 3 bases at J, leaving 4 bases unmatched. Germline CDR1 is SGHAT and CDR2 is FQNNGV. The chain's CDR3 is CASSFDRGFYEQYF. CDR3 DNA sequence: TGTGCCAGCAGCTTCGACAGGGGCTTCTACGAGCAGTACTTC.

This clonotype was picked up many times. Germline is not matched at one junction end, which may reflect a read error. The chain carries TRBV7-7 and TRBJ2-2; maybe TRBD1 (6 bases). This CDR3 has 13 residues. CDR1 is SSHAT, CDR2 FNYEAQ, per germline (reference sequence). This CDR3 reads CASRGTNTGELFF. The CDR3 DNA sequence: TGTGCTAGCAGGGGTACGAACACCGGGGAGCTGTTTTTT. The whole variable domain, remainder taken from reference TRBV7-7 and TRBJ2-2, is GAGVSQSPRYKVTKRGQDVTLRCDPISSHATLYWYQQALGQGPEFLTYFNYEAQPDKSGLPSDRFSAERPEGSISTLTIQRTEQRDSAMYRCASRGTNTGELFFGEGSRLTVL.

This clonotype appeared many times. The rearrangement uses TRBV28 and TRBJ2-2; D is unresolved. Germline V gene lookup returns CDR1 MDHEN and CDR2 SYDVKM. There are 13 residues in the CDR3. Trimming stripped 6 bases from V and 1 base from J, with 6 bases between. The CDR3 sequence is CASRDLNTGELFF. The DNA for the CDR3 is TGTGCCAGCAGAGACTTGAACACCGGGGAGCTGTTTTTT. Together with reference TRBV28 and TRBJ2-2, the CDR3 gives the full variable domain: DVKVTQSSRYLVKRTGEKVFLECVQDMDHENMFWYRQDPGLGLRLIYFSYDVKMKEKGDIPEGYSVSREKKERFSLILESASTNQTSMYLCASRDLNTGELFFGEGSRLTVL.

In this sample, this clonotype turned up many times. The gene calls are TRBV7-2 and TRBJ1-5, with 8 nucleotides matching TRBD1. The junction had 14 bases not matched to a gene; V was cut back by 6 bases and J by 4 bases. Germline CDR1 SGHTA, CDR2 FQGNSA. The CDR3 is made up of 17 amino acids. The chain's CDR3 is CASSPTLGQGVNQPQHF. CDR3 DNA: TGTGCCAGCAGTCCAACTCTTGGACAGGGCGTTAATCAGCCCCAGCATTTT.

This clonotype was recorded a few times. The chain has TRBV24-1 and TRBJ1-2; D is unresolved. From germline, CDR1 is KGHDR and CDR2 SFDVKD. V shed 3 bases and J shed 4 bases, with 11 bases lying between them. CDR3 length: 14 amino acids. CDR3 DNA: TGTGCCACCAGTGATCCAGAGATCCCCTATGGCTACACCTTC. Amino acids: CATSDPEIPYGYTF.

The rearrangement joins TRBV9 to TRBJ1-2, with 12 bases fitting TRBD1. After removal of 0 bases from V and 0 bases from J, the junction contained 6 bases not matched to a gene. The CDR3 contains 18 residues. The V gene's germline CDR1 is SGDLS and CDR2 YYNGEE. The CDR3 coding sequence is TGTGCCAGCAGCGTAGAAGGGACAGGGGGCGCTTCTAACTATGGCTACACCTTC. It specifies CASSVEGTGGASNYGYTF.

The chain joins TRBV27 to TRBJ2-6; a possible D gene is TRBD1 (6 bases). V lost 8 bases and J 4 bases, leaving 15 bases between the germline ends. The CDR3 extends over 15 amino acids. Per germline, CDR1 MNHEY and CDR2 SMNVEV (reference sequence). CDR3 sequence reads: CASSGWGRGANVLTF. The CDR3 DNA reads as TGTGCCAGCTCGGGGTGGGGGCGAGGGGCCAACGTCCTGACTTTC.